This TCR beta chain was captured by sequencing in a study of blood T cell repertoires in COVID-19. V dropped 10 bases and J dropped 1 base, with 10 bases sitting between them. Germline V gene data show CDR1 as SGHNT and CDR2 as YENEEA. There are 12 residues in the CDR3. Produced via immunoSEQ multiplex PCR; TCRdb's table is partial and in-frame only. The table lists some 60,000 clones, approximately 86% of them singletons. Sequences were obtained from peripheral blood. V gene TRBV11-3 combines with J gene TRBJ1-1; D is perhaps TRBD1 (6 bases). This TCR was sampled from a man between 65 and 80 years old with acute or convalescent COVID-19. Here the CDR3 reads CAMTGENTEAFF. The CDR3 bases are TGTGCCATGACAGGAGAGAACACTGAAGCTTTCTTT.